Below, 14 T cell receptor beta chains from the same sample are listed, as sequenced in a study of T cell repertoires in cytomegalovirus infection. MiXCR, run by TCRdb on the reads, gives a single entry per CDR3 protein. The sample records more than 150,000 distinct CDR3 sequences, 28% being singletons. The sample was PBMCs. These receptors were collected from a human donor in good health (CMV status not recorded). Some clones in this sample may be carry-over from other donors' samples.

This chain joins TRBV3-1 and TRBJ2-5; 7 bases map to TRBD2. The germline gives CDR1 LGHDT, CDR2 YNNKEL (reference sequence). J gave up 3 bases and V 0 bases, and 7 bases lay outside the gene matches. The CDR3 consists of 16 residues. Here the CDR3 reads CASSQDASGAEETQYF. In nucleotides, the CDR3 is TGTGCCAGCAGCCAAGATGCCAGCGGGGCAGAAGAGACCCAGTACTTC.

As for this clonotype: At one of its ends the junction is not consistent with the germline gene, which may arise from a read error. The chain joins TRBV5-3 to TRBJ1-2; D remains ambiguous. TRBV5-3 is classed as an ORF, of uncertain function. CDR3 length: 15 amino acids. The DNA for the CDR3 is TGTGCCAGCAGCTTCACGGCAGACACTAACTATGGCTACACCTTC. It is translated as CASSFTADTNYGYTF.

This clonotype was seen at least ten times. The chain recombines TRBV2 with TRBJ1-6; TRBD1 matches 7 bases. V trimming: 8 bases; J trimming: 7 bases; junction bases outside the gene matches: 8. CDR3 length: 14 amino acids. The V gene's germline CDR1 is SNHLY and CDR2 FYNNEI. CDR3 in DNA: TGTGCCAGCCGCTGGGACAGTAAGAATTCACCCCTCCACTTT. It is translated as CASRWDSKNSPLHF.

The sample holds a few counts of this clonotype. The chain recombines TRBV14 with TRBJ2-5; D gene unclear. Germline assignment: CDR1 SGHDN and CDR2 FVKESK. CDR3 length: 15 residues. The ends were cut back, 1 base at V and 4 bases at J, with 13 bases in the middle. The CDR3 loop reads CASSQAGRKGETQYF. CDR3 nucleotides: TGTGCCAGCAGCCAAGCGGGCAGAAAAGGAGAGACCCAGTACTTC.

This clonotype has more than one count but fewer than ten. The V gene is TRBV5-1, the J gene TRBJ1-1, with 8 bases lining up with TRBD1. Germline CDR1 is SGHRS and CDR2 is YFSETQ. The ends lost 6 bases at V and 3 bases at J; junction bases unmatched: 10. The length of the CDR3 is 15 residues. CDR3 in DNA: TGCGCCAGCAAACTCGGACAGGGTTCGGACACTGAAGCTTTCTTT. It translates to CASKLGQGSDTEAFF.

The V call is TRBV9, the J call TRBJ1-1, with TRBD1 matching 10 bases. Per germline, CDR1 SGDLS and CDR2 YYNGEE. There are 16 residues in the CDR3. J lost 4 bases, V lost 4 bases, and 10 bases had no gene match. The CDR3 sequence: CASSFPDRGKGTEAFF. The DNA for the CDR3 is TGTGCCAGCAGCTTCCCGGACAGGGGGAAAGGCACTGAAGCTTTCTTT.

This clonotype has a handful of counts. CDR3 loop: CASSLDSSAYEQYF. CDR3 coding DNA: TGTGCCAGCAGCTTAGATTCTAGCGCCTACGAGCAGTACTTC. J is TRBJ2-7 and V is TRBV7-2; D is possibly TRBD2 (6 bases). V lost 1 base to trimming and J lost 2 bases, with 9 bases between them. CDR1 and CDR2 from the germline V gene are SGHTA and FQGNSA. The CDR3 totals 14 residues.

CDR3 protein: CASSLPTGGETQYF. The CDR3 DNA sequence: TGTGCCAGCAGCTTACCCACAGGGGGTGAGACCCAGTACTTC. J is TRBJ2-5 and V is TRBV7-2; 8 nucleotides agree with TRBD1. Germline V gives CDR1 SGHTA, CDR2 FQGNSA. J gave up 5 bases and V 2 bases, and 4 bases lay outside the gene matches. The CDR3 length is 14 residues.

This clonotype came up a few times. J is TRBJ1-1 and V is TRBV6-2 or TRBV6-3; D possibly corresponds to TRBD1 (6 bases). Between the trimmed V and J ends, which lost 4 bases and 0 bases, there was a span of 12 bases. Germline-derived CDR1 and CDR2 are MNHEY and SVGEGT. The CDR3 consists of 15 residues. DNA of the CDR3: TGTGCCAGCAGTTCGCATGGACAGATGAACACTGAAGCTTTCTTT. It translates to CASSSHGQMNTEAFF.

The chain combines TRBV5-6 with TRBJ2-5; weak D call: TRBD1 (6 bases). CDR1 is SGHDT and CDR2 is YYEEEE in the germline V gene. The CDR3 runs to 13 residues. V was trimmed by 6 bases and J by 1 base, leaving 10 bases between them. DNA of the CDR3: TGTGCCAGCAACAGGGCTTCCCAAGAGACCCAGTACTTC. Translated: CASNRASQETQYF.

This chain uses TRBV11-2 with TRBJ1-2; TRBD1 might be the D (6 bases). The CDR3 consists of 15 residues. The germline V gene encodes CDR1 SGHAT and CDR2 FQNNGV. V was trimmed by 4 bases and J by 8 bases, leaving 20 bases between them. The CDR3 loop reads CASSSLRGLQRGYTF. CDR3 coding DNA: TGTGCCAGCAGCTCCCTACGGGGGCTCCAGAGGGGCTACACCTTC.

By share of the sample, this clonotype is medium-sized. CDR3 residues: CASSPGGRTYEQYF. Here the CDR3 DNA reads TGTGCCAGCAGCCCGGGGGGTCGGACCTACGAGCAGTACTTC. The chain carries TRBV7-8 and TRBJ2-7, with 7 positions matching TRBD2. V was clipped by 5 bases and J by 2 bases; unmatched bases: 6. Germline V gene lookup returns CDR1 SGHVS and CDR2 FQNEAQ. The CDR3 has 14 amino acids.

This rearrangement joins TRBV4-3 to TRBJ1-1; D remains unclear. Germline V CDR1 and CDR2: LGHNA, YSLEER. Trimming cost V 0 bases and J 0 bases, with 5 bases left between them. The CDR3 runs to 14 residues. Here the CDR3 reads CASSQEALNTEAFF. The CDR3, as DNA: TGCGCCAGCAGCCAAGAGGCCCTGAACACTGAAGCTTTCTTT.

V gene TRBV11-2 combines with J gene TRBJ1-6, with no clear D. CDR1 SGHAT and CDR2 FQNNGV come from the germline V gene. V lost 5 bases and J 9 bases, leaving 11 bases between the germline ends. This CDR3 contains 13 residues. The DNA for the CDR3 is TGTGCCAGCAGCCCCGAGCGAGGTTCACCCCTCCACTTT. As protein: CASSPERGSPLHF.